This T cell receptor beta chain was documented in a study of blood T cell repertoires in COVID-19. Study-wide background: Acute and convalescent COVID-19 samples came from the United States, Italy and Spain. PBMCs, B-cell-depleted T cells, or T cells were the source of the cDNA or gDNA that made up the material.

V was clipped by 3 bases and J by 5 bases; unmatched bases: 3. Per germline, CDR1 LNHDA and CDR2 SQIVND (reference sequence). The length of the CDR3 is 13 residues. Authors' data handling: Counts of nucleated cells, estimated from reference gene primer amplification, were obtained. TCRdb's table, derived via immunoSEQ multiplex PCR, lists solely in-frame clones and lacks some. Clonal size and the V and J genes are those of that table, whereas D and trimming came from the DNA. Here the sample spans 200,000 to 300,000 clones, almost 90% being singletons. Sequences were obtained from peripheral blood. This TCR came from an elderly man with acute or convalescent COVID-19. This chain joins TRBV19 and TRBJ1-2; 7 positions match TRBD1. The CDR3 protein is CASSIARGYGYTF. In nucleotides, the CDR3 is TGTGCCAGTAGTATCGCCAGGGGGTATGGCTACACCTTC.